This T cell receptor beta chain was identified during a study of regulatory T cells in long-lasting Graves disease. On the study more broadly: For a period under 3 months, newly diagnosed Graves' patients had taken antithyroid drugs.

Time point meaning: newly diagnosed GD, antithyroid drugs for less than 3 months. After RNA was extracted from PBMCs, the TCR library was made from it. The CDR3 is made up of 15 amino acids. Germline V gene lookup returns CDR1 DFQATT and CDR2 SNEGSKA (reference sequence). Losses at the gene ends were 6 bases for V and 0 bases for J; bases not matched to a gene: 5. This clonotype was seen repeatedly, ten times or more. Relying on iRepertoire HTBI primers and Arm-PCR of CDR3 regions, the team built TCR beta libraries. Original processing methods: Across the samples, identification revealed 55 to 80 TRBV and around 14 TRBJ segments. TCRdb itself ran the multiplex PCR reads through MiXCR, one entry per CDR3 protein. The V and J calls were determined by TCRdb, not by the authors. The repertoire has about 330,000 distinct CDR3 sequences, roughly 15% of them found once; the top ten carry 20%. These sequences were also reported in another study, on T cells in Graves' hyperthyroidism and ophthalmopathy.

The V gene is TRBV20-1, the J gene TRBJ2-6; TRBD2 aligns across 7 bases. The sample in question was peripheral blood mononuclear cells (PBMCs), obtained at new diagnosis, from a patient treated with antithyroid drugs. The receptor was isolated from a woman under 30 with Graves disease. The CDR3: CSAGGRSSGANVLTF. CDR3 DNA sequence: TGCAGTGCAGGCGGGAGAAGCTCTGGGGCCAACGTCCTGACTTTC.